Below, 24 T cell receptor beta chains from the same sample are listed, as sequenced in a study of CD8+CD57+ T cells in acquired aplastic anemia. All sequencing subjects had displayed CD8+CD57+ cell expansion on flow cytometry. Template material for TCR beta VDJ and CDR3 profiling consisted of genomic DNA. TCRdb called the reads again in MiXCR, with one record for every CDR3 protein. The sample consists of 150,000 or so distinct CDR3 sequences, approximately 52% of them appearing once. The sample taken for sequencing was sorted CD4+, CD8+, or CD8+CD57+ T cells (not recorded which) from PBMCs. These receptors all come from a human donor with aplastic anemia.

At least ten counts were recorded for this clonotype. The chain recombines TRBV4-1 with TRBJ2-7; D possibly corresponds to TRBD1 (6 bases). Trimming removed 1 base at V and 2 bases at J, with 9 bases between. Germline CDR1 MGHRA, CDR2 YSYEKL. The CDR3 has 14 residues. CDR3 sequence: CASSQGTVPYEQYF. The CDR3 coding sequence is TGCGCCAGCAGCCAAGGGACAGTCCCCTACGAGCAGTACTTC.

This clonotype was observed once. The rearrangement uses TRBV20-1 and TRBJ2-1; 11 bases fit TRBD2. CDR3 length: 15 amino acids. Germline trimming cut 5 bases from V and 5 bases from J; bases unmatched to any gene: 8. Germline-derived CDR1 and CDR2 are DFQATT and SNEGSKA (reference sequence). CDR3 sequence (DNA): TGCAGTGCTGATGCCCGACTAGCGGGACACAATGAGCAGTTCTTC. As protein: CSADARLAGHNEQFF.

This clonotype was seen a handful of times. The genes are TRBV6-4 and TRBJ1-1; D is unresolved. The V end lost 10 bases, the J end lost 1 base, and 10 bases lay between the germline ends. CDR3 size: 12 residues. Germline V gives CDR1 MRHNA, CDR2 SNTAGT. CDR3 nucleotides: TGTGCCACCACCAGCGGGAACACTGAAGCTTTCTTT. Protein: CATTSGNTEAFF.

In its sample, this clonotype was seen a few times. This rearrangement joins TRBV10-3 to TRBJ2-5; no firm D call. This CDR3 spans 13 amino acids. CDR1 is ENHRY and CDR2 is SYGVKD in the germline V gene. With 4 bases removed from V and 3 bases from J, the gap between germline ends came to 9 bases. For the CDR3, the DNA is TGTGCCATCAGTGGTCGACTTGAAGAGACCCAGTACTTC. Amino acids: CAISGRLEETQYF.

This chain links TRBV2 with TRBJ2-7; a possible D gene is TRBD1 (6 bases). V dropped 1 base and J dropped 6 bases, with 10 bases sitting between them. Germline V gene sequence: CDR1 SNHLY, CDR2 FYNNEI. This CDR3 has 13 amino acids. The CDR3 DNA follows: TGTGCCAGCAGTGAAGGGGGGCTAAGCGAGCAGTACTTC. Its translation is CASSEGGLSEQYF.

The CDR3 DNA follows: TGTGCCACCAGTATGGGGCGGGATAATTCACCCCTCCACTTT. The encoded protein is CATSMGRDNSPLHF. J is TRBJ1-6 and V is TRBV24-1, with a weak D call TRBD1 (5 bases). CDR1 and CDR2 from the germline V gene are KGHDR and SFDVKD. CDR3 length: 14 amino acids. Trimming left V 6 bases short and J 5 bases short, with 10 bases between.

The chain carries TRBV6-4 and TRBJ2-5; TRBD1 or TRBD2 may be the D gene (5 bases each). V was shortened by 8 bases and J by 6 bases, with 25 bases between the two germline ends. The CDR3 contains 16 residues. The germline gives CDR1 MRHNA, CDR2 SNTAGT. The CDR3 DNA reads as TGTGCCAGCCTAAAGGTGGGCCCCACCGGGACGCAGACCCAGTACTTC. Residues: CASLKVGPTGTQTQYF.

This clonotype was counted many times. The V gene is TRBV14, the J gene TRBJ1-1; TRBD1 is a possible D gene (5 bases). The CDR3 runs to 15 residues. Looked up from germline, CDR1 is SGHDN and CDR2 is FVKESK. Trimming stripped 3 bases from V and 4 bases from J, with 15 bases between. As DNA, the CDR3 is TGTGCCAGCAGCCACCAGGGCAGGCGGGGCACTGAAGCTTTCTTT. This codes for CASSHQGRRGTEAFF.

This clonotype was picked up a small number of times. This chain joins TRBV27 and TRBJ2-1, with 8 bases lining up with TRBD2. This CDR3 is built from 15 residues. The V gene end was trimmed by 2 bases and the J gene end by 6 bases; junction bases not matched to a gene: 6. Germline V gives CDR1 MNHEY, CDR2 SMNVEV (reference sequence). The CDR3 DNA reads TGTGCCAGCAGTTTAGGGTCTAGCGGGCTCAATGAGCAGTTCTTC. Translating it yields CASSLGSSGLNEQFF.

The genes are TRBV19 and TRBJ2-1, with D possibly being TRBD2 (5 bases). This CDR3 has 13 amino acids. Germline V lookup: CDR1 LNHDA, CDR2 SQIVND (reference sequence). Trimming removed 4 bases at V and 8 bases at J, with 12 bases between. CDR3 DNA: TGTGCCAGTAGTAGCCGTTCGGGGTATGAGCAGTTCTTC. Amino acid sequence: CASSSRSGYEQFF.

This chain joins TRBV11-1 and TRBJ2-1; 9 bases agree with TRBD1. CDR3 size: 15 residues. The germline CDR1 and CDR2 sequences are SGHAT and FQDESV (reference sequence). Germline trimming cut 3 bases from V and 7 bases from J; bases unmatched to any gene: 7. In nucleotides, the CDR3 is TGTGCCAGCAGCTTCACGACAGGGGGGGCAAATGAGCAGTTCTTC. Translation gives CASSFTTGGANEQFF.

This clonotype occurred many times. The chain carries TRBV4-1 and TRBJ1-6; D not certain. V was shortened by 0 bases and J by 10 bases, with 10 bases between the two germline ends. The germline gives CDR1 MGHRA, CDR2 YSYEKL. This CDR3 spans 14 amino acids. DNA of the CDR3: TGCGCCAGCAGCCAAGATCGGGGTTGGTCACCCCTCCACTTT. Its translation is CASSQDRGWSPLHF.

As to this clonotype: A much more abundant neighbour one base away suggests this may be a read error. The rearrangement uses TRBV10-3 and TRBJ2-7, with D possibly TRBD2 on 6 matching bases. Trimming took off 6 bases at V and 2 bases at J, with 17 bases between the two ends. The germline V gene encodes CDR1 ENHRY and CDR2 SYGVKD. The CDR3 is 15 amino acids. The CDR3 spells CAISLTGSRTYEQYF. CDR3 DNA sequence: TGTGCCATCAGCCTTACCGGGAGCCGAACCTACGAGCAGTACTTC.

Of note for this clonotype: The CDR3 ends on some other residue instead of the conserved phenylalanine or tryptophan, so this is likely a read error. No DNA is shown, since the ends of the CDR3 on it are uncertain; the CDR3 is the one TCRdb lists. The rearrangement joins TRBV27 to TRBJ1-1; no check of the table's D call, TRBD1, against the DNA was made. The CDR3 is made up of 13 amino acids, end residues included. CDR1 MNHEY and CDR2 SMNVEV come from the germline V gene (reference sequence). CDR3 protein: CASSLSRGPMLFL.

This clonotype was observed a few times. It is unclear where the CDR3 begins or ends on the DNA, so no DNA is shown, and the CDR3 is as TCRdb lists it. The CDR3 protein is CAICSAALSRQANTGELFF. This rearrangement joins TRBV10-3 to TRBJ2-2; the table names TRBD2, a call not compared with the DNA. Ends included, the CDR3 has 19 residues. Germline V gene sequence: CDR1 ENHRY, CDR2 SYGVKD.

This clonotype was recorded a few times. The genes are TRBV7-8 and TRBJ1-4, with no clear D. The CDR3 runs to 13 residues. Per the germline V gene, CDR1 is SGHVS and CDR2 is FQNEAQ. The ends were cut back, 2 bases at V and 6 bases at J, with 7 bases in the middle. The CDR3 loop is CASSLLMDEKLFF. CDR3 nucleotides: TGTGCCAGCAGCTTATTGATGGATGAAAAACTGTTTTTT.

The genes are TRBV19 and TRBJ2-7; D possibly corresponds to TRBD2 (6 bases). Trimming removed 5 bases at V and 9 bases at J, with 23 bases between. The CDR3 has 15 residues. Germline V gene sequence: CDR1 LNHDA, CDR2 SQIVND (reference sequence). The CDR3 bases are TGTGCCAGTAGTCTCTTAATTCGGGACTTCGTTGGGCAGTACTTC. It codes for CASSLLIRDFVGQYF.

This clonotype has a count of ten or more. The rearrangement uses TRBV14 and TRBJ2-3; TRBD2 matches at 8 bases. This CDR3 region has 15 residues. J lost 6 bases, V lost 3 bases, and 8 bases had no gene match. Germline assignment: CDR1 SGHDN and CDR2 FVKESK. CDR3 protein: CASSHFRGGRDTQYF. The CDR3 bases are TGTGCCAGCAGCCATTTTCGGGGGGGCAGGGATACGCAGTATTTT.

The CDR3 nucleotides are TGCGCCAGCAGCTTCTTCCGGGACAGGGGGAACAATGAGTGGTTCTTC. Protein product: CASSFFRDRGNNEWFF. The chain combines TRBV5-1 with TRBJ2-1; 11 nucleotides agree with TRBD1. The ends lost 2 bases at V and 15 bases at J; junction bases unmatched: 16. Germline V gene lookup returns CDR1 SGHRS and CDR2 YFSETQ. The CDR3 length is 16 residues.

The chain combines TRBV19 with TRBJ2-7; D might be TRBD1 or TRBD2, each matching 5 bases. The germline gives CDR1 LNHDA, CDR2 SQIVND (reference sequence). Trimming stripped 5 bases from V and 3 bases from J, with 14 bases between. This CDR3 spans 14 amino acids. The CDR3 DNA reads TGTGCCAGTAGTCCCCCGGGACCTCTCTACGAGCAGTACTTC. It is translated as CASSPPGPLYEQYF. The full variable domain, in which reference TRBV19 and TRBJ2-7 provide the parts outside the CDR3, is DGGITQSPKYLFRKEGQNVTLSCEQNLNHDAMYWYRQDPGQGLRLIYYSQIVNDFQKGDIAEGYSVSREKKESFPLTVTSAQKNPTAFYLCASSPPGPLYEQYFGPGTRLTVT.

Many counts were recorded for this clonotype. The chain joins TRBV7-8 to TRBJ1-1; D is undetermined. Germline V gene lookup returns CDR1 SGHVS and CDR2 FQNEAQ. The CDR3 has 13 residues. The V end lost 5 bases, the J end lost 6 bases, and 13 bases lay between the germline ends. For the CDR3, the DNA is TGTGCCAGCAGCGATTCTCTAGAAGCTGAAGCTTTCTTT. Amino acid sequence: CASSDSLEAEAFF.

The CDR3 DNA reads TGTGCCAGCAGTGATTGGGCTAGCGGGATCTACGAGCAGTACTTC. Residues: CASSDWASGIYEQYF. This rearrangement joins TRBV2 to TRBJ2-7; 9 bases map to TRBD2. V dropped 3 bases and J dropped 3; count of bases not matched to a gene: 6. This CDR3 contains 15 residues. Germline assignment: CDR1 SNHLY and CDR2 FYNNEI.

This clonotype was picked up many times. The rearrangement links TRBV11-2 to TRBJ2-1; 7 bases agree with TRBD1. Germline loops: CDR1 SGHAT, CDR2 FQNNGV. The CDR3 runs to 15 residues. Trimming took 5 bases from V and 1 from J; bases not matched to a gene: 5. CDR3: CASSVDRRSYNEQFF. The CDR3, as DNA: TGTGCCAGCAGCGTGGACAGGCGGTCCTACAATGAGCAGTTCTTC. Together with reference TRBV11-2 and TRBJ2-1, the CDR3 gives the full variable domain: EAGVAQSPRYKIIEKRQSVAFWCNPISGHATLYWYQQILGQGPKLLIQFQNNGVVDDSQLPKDRFSAERLKGVDSTLKIQPAKLEDSAVYLCASSVDRRSYNEQFFGPGTRLTVL.

The rearrangement links TRBV19 to TRBJ2-5; 8 bases agree with TRBD2. Losses at the gene ends were 2 bases for V and 4 bases for J; bases not matched to a gene: 6. The CDR3 has 15 amino acids. Germline V gives CDR1 LNHDA, CDR2 SQIVND (reference sequence). The CDR3 DNA follows: TGTGCCAGTAGTATACCGGGCCGGGGGGGAGAGACCCAGTACTTC. Its protein product is CASSIPGRGGETQYF.